This T cell receptor (beta chain) emerged from a study of blood T cell repertoires in COVID-19. The overall study: COVID-19 samples from acute and convalescent phases originated in the United States, Italy and Spain.

Authors' processing steps: Reference gene primer amplification yielded estimated nucleated cell counts. The assay was immunoSEQ multiplex PCR, and TCRdb's table has in-frame clones only and misses some. V and J calls and clone size follow that table, whereas D and trimming were derived from the DNA. The profile shows approximately 480,000 clones, roughly 87% of them singletons. This clone was recorded a few times. The material sequenced was peripheral blood. The TCR originated in a man younger than 30 with COVID-19, enrolled during active disease.

The CDR3 loop reads CASSGTGYNSPLHF. CDR3 nucleotides: TGTGCCAGCAGCGGAACAGGGTATAATTCACCCCTCCACTTT. The chain combines TRBV9 with TRBJ1-6; tentatively, D is TRBD1 (6 bases). Deletions cut 3 bases from V and 4 bases from J, with 8 bases between. Looked up from germline, CDR1 is SGDLS and CDR2 is YYNGEE. The CDR3 has 14 residues.